What follows is one TCR beta chain and its context. This clone was seen a few times. There is no known antigen for this receptor. A clone one base away is much larger, so this may be a read error. The CDR3 covers 14 residues, taking in both the cysteine and the phenylalanine. The retained sequence is limited to the CDR3, 42 bases, with the frame set at the first base. V is reduced by 8 bases and J by 8 bases, leaving a spacing of 21 bases between them. CDR1 is given as MNHNS and CDR2 as SASEGT, both from the germline V gene. TCR CDR3 regions were amplified from genomic DNA by multiplex PCR using the deep immunoSEQ assay. Extracted genomic DNA from each cell subset was distributed evenly across all wells of several immunoSEQ 96-well plates, and each plate was treated as a replicate. For unsorted PBMC, 250 to 300 ng of genomic DNA, equivalent to roughly 30,000 T cell genomes, went into each replicate PCR. Ten immunoSEQ deep assay plates were used to sequence unsorted PBMC genomic DNA. Purified libraries were quantified with a Qubit 3.0 fluorometer, sized on a Bioanalyzer 2100, and re-quantified with the KAPA Library Quantification kit. A separate single-read 150-cycle Illumina NextSeq 550 flow cell was used to sequence each immunoSEQ 96-well plate. The original pipeline was this. Because the immunoSEQ output held only junctional sequences and lacked quality scores, the filtering could not match the filtering applied to full-length reads. Sequences were annotated with PyIR, a Python wrapper for IgBLAST v1.9, using IMGT germline references to assign V/J genes and CDR3. Any read was removed if the V/J assignment was weak (E-value above 1e-6), the CDR3 was missing, or the read contained stop codons, out-of-frame junctions, or ambiguous translated residues. V3J clonotypes were defined as sequences sharing the same inferred V gene, J gene, and CDR3 amino acid sequence. Percentage overlap between repertoires was computed as shared unique clonotypes divided by the size of the smaller repertoire. RTK rarefaction, the Chao1 estimator, and Recon v2.1 estimates of unobserved clonotypes were used to assess repertoire richness. Imported from immuneACCESS, the table was reduced by TCRdb to in-frame sequences with V and J called. These copies leave out some clones; in studies compared against another copy, an unresolved V gene accounts for under half, and the cause of the remainder is not known. The V and J calls and clone size were taken over from that table, and D and trimming were inferred from the DNA. The sample table records 450,000 to 500,000 clones; approximately 81% of these occur just once. The top ten hold roughly 12% of the sample.

This sample stems from a study of shared clonotypes between healthy human individuals (TCRdb year 2020). Broadly, across the study: A few men and two women, aged 18 to 49 years, made up the cohort. To estimate repertoire size and how much clonotype sharing occurs between individuals, the study deeply sequenced the blood TCR repertoires of roughly 5 healthy adults. Libraries were prepared and TCR repertoires were sequenced by different laboratories using diverse techniques, in order to increase sequencing depth and limit assay-specific biases. Leukapheresis yielded between about 0.94 and 8.9 billion PBMCs per donor.

Summary of the overall study and its limitations: Sampling was restricted to blood, and TCR repertoires in tissues likely differ from the TCR repertoires found in blood. Pairwise subsampling indicated that sequencing depth was expected to affect the degree of clonotype sharing among donors. Because the study included only a small number of donors, the genetic and exposure-history diversity represented was limited.

Donors were healthy HIV-negative adults with no recently reported acute infections or vaccinations. Every donor was a Caucasian adult living in Nashville, Tennessee, USA. In the unsorted samples, tens of millions of PBMCs were counted, and genomic DNA was extracted using the QIAamp DNA Blood Mini kit. Blood was collected by leukapheresis, and PBMCs were isolated by Ficoll-Histopaque density gradient centrifugation and then cryopreserved in liquid nitrogen vapor phase. The sample was PBMCs. This clonotype originated in a woman aged 40 to 50 in good health. Some clones in this sample may be carry-over from other donors' samples. Recombination joined TRBV6-1 with TRBJ1-2; the D gene is not confidently resolved. The CDR3 loop reads CASGPWSPGRGYTF. The nucleotide sequence is given as TGTGCCAGCGGTCCCTGGTCGCCCGGCAGGGGCTACACCTTC.